One sample yielded the 26 T cell receptor beta chains listed below, sequenced in a study of OX40 agonist ivuxolimab in advanced cancers. The repertoire was sequenced with immunoSEQ multiplex PCR; TCRdb's copy has only in-frame clones and lacks some. Among 40,000 to 60,000 clones, about 76% were seen once, and the ten largest hold approximately 6.1%. This specimen consisted of CD4+ or CD8+ T cells sorted from blood, obtained in a trial of the OX40 agonist ivuxolimab. These receptors originate from an adult with an advanced solid tumor such as melanoma, head and neck, liver or kidney cancer.

The chain couples TRBV6-1 to TRBJ2-7; possibly TRBD2 for D (5 bases). Between the trimmed V and J ends, which lost 3 bases and 3 bases, there was a span of 12 bases. Germline loops: CDR1 MNHNS, CDR2 SASEGT. The CDR3 runs to 14 residues. This CDR3 is CASSEDSFFYEQYV. As DNA, the CDR3 is TGTGCCAGCAGTGAGGACTCTTTTTTCTACGAGCAGTACGTC.

The genes are TRBV7-9 and TRBJ1-4; the match to TRBD1 covers 7 bases. Trimming cost V 5 bases and J 0 bases; bases outside gene matches: 9. The germline CDR1 and CDR2 sequences are SEHNR and FQNEAQ (reference sequence). This CDR3 has 17 amino acids. The CDR3 nucleotides are TGTGCCAGCAGCCCACAGGGGTGGGGGTCAACTAATGAAAAACTGTTTTTT. This encodes CASSPQGWGSTNEKLFF.

The rearrangement joins TRBV10-3 to TRBJ1-1; 7 bases match TRBD1. CDR3 size: 14 residues. With V trimmed by 5 bases and J by 4 bases, 7 bases remained unmatched. The V gene's germline CDR1 is ENHRY and CDR2 SYGVKD. The CDR3 nucleotides read TGTGCCATCAGTCAGGGGGGGGACGGCACTGAAGCTTTCTTT. This translates into CAISQGGDGTEAFF.

The J gene is TRBJ1-1, the V gene TRBV7-8, with 7 bases fitting TRBD1. From germline, CDR1 is SGHVS and CDR2 FQNEAQ. Trimming at V came to 2 bases and at J to 1 base, leaving 4 bases not matched to a gene. The length of the CDR3 is 15 residues. The CDR3 region is CASSLTTGANTEAFF. The CDR3 bases are TGTGCCAGCAGCTTAACAACAGGGGCGAACACTGAAGCTTTCTTT.

The J gene is TRBJ1-4, the V gene TRBV27; unclear D gene. The V end lost 10 bases, the J end lost 3 bases, and 15 bases lay between the germline ends. The CDR3 covers 14 residues. Germline V gives CDR1 MNHEY, CDR2 SMNVEV (reference sequence). This CDR3 reads CATSTGSSNEKLFF. The CDR3 bases are TGTGCCACCTCCACCGGATCCTCTAATGAAAAACTGTTTTTT.

CDR3 sequence reads: CSVSPKPGQGIYGYTF. Written as DNA, the CDR3 is TGCAGCGTTTCGCCCAAACCGGGACAGGGTATCTATGGCTACACCTTC. The chain is built from TRBV29-1 and TRBJ1-2, with 9 bases that match TRBD1. The CDR3 spans 16 residues. The junction had 14 bases not matched to a gene; V was cut back by 5 bases and J by 4 bases. Germline V gene lookup returns CDR1 SQVTM and CDR2 ANQGSEA.

This sequence joins TRBV11-2 and TRBJ1-5; the D is unclear. V gave up 3 bases and J gave up 4 bases, with 10 bases separating them. Germline lookup yields CDR1 SGHAT and CDR2 FQNNGV. There are 14 residues in the CDR3. The CDR3 nucleotides are TGTGCCAGCAGCTTTACGCGGGGTAATCAGCCCCAGCATTTT. Translated: CASSFTRGNQPQHF.

V usage is TRBV5-4 and J usage is TRBJ2-5, with D possibly being TRBD2 (5 bases). CDR1 is SGHNT, CDR2 YYREEE, per germline (reference sequence). The ends were cut back, 0 bases at V and 4 bases at J, with 10 bases in the middle. The CDR3 sequence is 14 residues long. The CDR3 region has the DNA TGTGCCAGCAGCTTGGTGGGAGAGGGAGAGACCCAGTACTTC. This codes for CASSLVGEGETQYF.

CDR3 sequence: CSVEGGSYSYNEQFF. DNA of the CDR3: TGCAGCGTTGAAGGCGGCTCATACTCCTACAATGAGCAGTTCTTC. The chain employs TRBV29-1 and TRBJ2-1; no firm D call. The CDR3 has 15 residues. Trimming cost V 1 base and J 0 bases, with 10 bases left between them. Per germline, CDR1 SQVTM and CDR2 ANQGSEA.

The V and J genes are TRBV28 and TRBJ2-5, with TRBD1 matching over 7 bases. Looked up from germline, CDR1 is MDHEN and CDR2 is SYDVKM. Trimming removed 6 bases from V and 4 bases from J; junction bases left unmatched: 8. The CDR3 contains 14 residues. For the CDR3, the DNA is TGTGCCAGCAGGGCTACAGGGGCGGGAGAGACCCAGTACTTC. This gives the protein CASRATGAGETQYF. Complete variable domain (other parts from reference TRBV28 and TRBJ2-5): DVKVTQSSRYLVKRTGEKVFLECVQDMDHENMFWYRQDPGLGLRLIYFSYDVKMKEKGDIPEGYSVSREKKERFSLILESASTNQTSMYLCASRATGAGETQYFGPGTRLLVL.

V and J are TRBV5-1 and TRBJ2-3; D is perhaps TRBD2 (7 bases). Between the trimmed V and J ends, which lost 6 bases and 4 bases, there was a span of 12 bases. This CDR3 contains 13 residues. The germline V gene has CDR1 SGHRS and CDR2 YFSETQ. The CDR3 DNA follows: TGCGCCAGCAAGTCGGGGGGCGCAGATACGCAGTATTTT. It codes for CASKSGGADTQYF.

The chain has TRBV7-9 and TRBJ2-1; D is perhaps TRBD2 (7 bases). Per the germline V gene, CDR1 is SEHNR and CDR2 is FQNEAQ (reference sequence). V shed 11 bases and J shed 0 bases, with 14 bases lying between them. This CDR3 spans 14 amino acids. The CDR3, as DNA: TGTGCCCTAGAGGGGGGGAGCTCCTACAATGAGCAGTTCTTC. This sequence encodes CALEGGSSYNEQFF.

As DNA, the CDR3 is TGTGCCAGCAGTGAACCACAGGACGGCAGCTCCTACAATGAGCAGTTCTTC. Amino acid sequence: CASSEPQDGSSYNEQFF. V usage is TRBV6-1 and J usage is TRBJ2-1, with a possible D match to TRBD1 (5 bases). Germline CDR1 reads MNHNS; CDR2 reads SASEGT. V dropped 2 bases and J dropped 0 bases, with 14 bases sitting between them. The CDR3 is made up of 17 amino acids.

The gene calls are TRBV7-2 and TRBJ2-2; the match to TRBD1 covers 8 bases. With 2 bases clipped from V and 4 bases from J, the junction kept 6 bases outside the gene matches. CDR1 is SGHTA, CDR2 FQGNSA, per germline. The CDR3 consists of 16 residues. CDR3: CASSLLGQGFTGELFF. The CDR3 region has the DNA TGTGCCAGCAGCTTATTAGGACAGGGATTCACCGGGGAGCTGTTTTTT.

This chain joins TRBV9 and TRBJ2-1, with D hard to call. Trimming took 0 bases from V and 0 from J, leaving 10 bases between them. Germline values: CDR1 SGDLS, CDR2 YYNGEE. This CDR3 is built from 16 residues. Here the CDR3 reads CASSVDGLSSYNEQFF. CDR3 nucleotides: TGTGCCAGCAGCGTAGATGGGCTCAGCTCCTACAATGAGCAGTTCTTC.

V gene TRBV19 combines with J gene TRBJ1-2; D is unresolved. The V and J ends lost 5 bases and 4 bases respectively, with 17 bases between them. This CDR3 spans 15 amino acids. Per germline, CDR1 LNHDA and CDR2 SQIVND (reference sequence). As DNA, the CDR3 is TGTGCCAGTAGTCCCAATTTGGGCTATCCCTATGGCTACACCTTC. Translated, it gives CASSPNLGYPYGYTF.

The rearrangement uses TRBV4-1 and TRBJ2-6; D remains ambiguous. The CDR3 is made up of 19 amino acids. Between the trimmed V and J ends, which lost 0 bases and 0 bases, there was a span of 15 bases. Germline values: CDR1 MGHRA, CDR2 YSYEKL. CDR3 nucleotide sequence: TGCGCCAGCAGCCAAGATGGAAACTCCCACTACTCTGGGGCCAACGTCCTGACTTTC. This translates into CASSQDGNSHYSGANVLTF.

The rearrangement links TRBV9 to TRBJ2-6; D perhaps matches TRBD2 (6 bases). This CDR3 has 17 residues. Trimming cost V 0 bases and J 3 bases, with 13 bases left between them. Germline CDR1 SGDLS, CDR2 YYNGEE. The CDR3 DNA reads as TGTGCCAGCAGCGTAGCTCCCGTGCGGGATGGGGCCAACGTCCTGACTTTC. This gives the protein CASSVAPVRDGANVLTF. The whole variable domain, remainder taken from reference TRBV9 and TRBJ2-6, is DSGVTQTPKHLITATGQRVTLRCSPRSGDLSVYWYQQSLDQGLQFLIQYYNGEERAKGNILERFSAQQFPDLHSELNLSSLELGDSALYFCASSVAPVRDGANVLTFGAGSRLTVL.

The chain joins TRBV28 to TRBJ2-2; TRBD2 aligns across 9 bases. Unmatched junction bases numbered 8, after V lost 5 bases and J lost 1 base. CDR1 MDHEN and CDR2 SYDVKM come from the germline V gene. The CDR3 length is 17 residues. CDR3 in amino acids: CASSPLRLAENTGELFF. The CDR3 DNA reads as TGTGCCAGCAGTCCTCTTAGACTAGCGGAGAACACCGGGGAGCTGTTTTTT.

The chain employs TRBV25-1 and TRBJ1-5; tentative D call: TRBD1 (6 bases). Looked up from germline, CDR1 is MGHDK and CDR2 is SYGVNS. V was shortened by 3 bases and J by 1 base, with 19 bases between the two germline ends. The CDR3 runs to 18 residues. CDR3 amino acids: CASSDDFWGAGSNQPQHF. DNA for the CDR3: TGTGCCAGCAGTGACGATTTTTGGGGGGCAGGCAGCAATCAGCCCCAGCATTTT. Drawing the rest from reference TRBV25-1 and TRBJ1-5, the complete variable domain is EADIYQTPRYLVIGTGKKITLECSQTMGHDKMYWYQQDPGMELHLIHYSYGVNSTEKGDLSSESTVSRIRTEHFPLTLESARPSHTSQYLCASSDDFWGAGSNQPQHFGDGTRLSIL.

The CDR3 region is CASNDGTGGSGELFF. CDR3 sequence (DNA): TGTGCCAGCAACGACGGGACAGGGGGCTCCGGGGAGCTGTTTTTT. The chain joins TRBV27 to TRBJ2-2; TRBD1 aligns across 12 bases. After removal of 7 bases from V and 6 bases from J, the junction contained 6 bases not matched to a gene. The CDR3 sequence is 15 residues long. The V gene's germline CDR1 is MNHEY and CDR2 SMNVEV (reference sequence).

V is TRBV28 and J is TRBJ1-5; D possibly corresponds to TRBD1 (5 bases). This CDR3 comprises 15 residues. Trimming removed 1 base from V and 0 bases from J, with 7 bases in between. In germline, CDR1 is MDHEN, CDR2 SYDVKM. The CDR3 reads CASSLLTGSNQPQHF. The CDR3 nucleotides are TGTGCCAGCAGTTTATTAACAGGTAGCAATCAGCCCCAGCATTTT. Drawing the rest from reference TRBV28 and TRBJ1-5, the complete variable domain is DVKVTQSSRYLVKRTGEKVFLECVQDMDHENMFWYRQDPGLGLRLIYFSYDVKMKEKGDIPEGYSVSREKKERFSLILESASTNQTSMYLCASSLLTGSNQPQHFGDGTRLSIL.

This clone has just one count. The gene calls are TRBV21-1 and TRBJ2-1; the DNA was not compared with TRBD2, the D call given in the table. TRBV21-1 is a pseudogene. The CDR3 is 17 amino acids. DNA of the CDR3: TGTGCCAGCAACCCCCAGACTAGCGGGAGCCTCTACAATGAGCAGTTCTTC. It is translated as CASNPQTSGSLYNEQFF.

The V call is TRBV28, the J call TRBJ1-1, with 9 bases aligning to TRBD1. The CDR3 sequence is 19 residues long. With 5 bases clipped from V and 0 bases from J, the junction kept 16 bases outside the gene matches. Germline values: CDR1 MDHEN, CDR2 SYDVKM. The DNA of the CDR3 is TGTGCCAGCAGTGGATCCACGGTGGACAGGGGACCTATGAACACTGAAGCTTTCTTT. Protein: CASSGSTVDRGPMNTEAFF.

The chain couples TRBV21-1 to TRBJ2-7; the table gives TRBD2 as D, unverified against the DNA. TRBV21-1 corresponds to a pseudogene. The CDR3 is 14 amino acids. The CDR3 region has the DNA TGTGCCAGCAGCCCCGGACTGAATTGCCACGAGCAGTACGTC. Translated: CASSPGLNCHEQYV.

The V call is TRBV5-1, the J call TRBJ2-2; 7 bases match TRBD1. The germline V gene encodes CDR1 SGHRS and CDR2 YFSETQ. Trimming cost V 9 bases and J 6 bases; bases outside gene matches: 11. This CDR3 is 14 amino acids long. The CDR3 loop reads CATREGGAPGELFF. The CDR3 region has the DNA TGCGCCACTCGGGAAGGGGGCGCCCCCGGGGAGCTGTTTTTT. The full variable domain, in which reference TRBV5-1 and TRBJ2-2 provide the parts outside the CDR3, is KAGVTQTPRYLIKTRGQQVTLSCSPISGHRSVSWYQQTPGQGLQFLFEYFSETQRNKGNFPGRFSGRQFSNSRSEMNVSTLELGDSALYLCATREGGAPGELFFGEGSRLTVL.